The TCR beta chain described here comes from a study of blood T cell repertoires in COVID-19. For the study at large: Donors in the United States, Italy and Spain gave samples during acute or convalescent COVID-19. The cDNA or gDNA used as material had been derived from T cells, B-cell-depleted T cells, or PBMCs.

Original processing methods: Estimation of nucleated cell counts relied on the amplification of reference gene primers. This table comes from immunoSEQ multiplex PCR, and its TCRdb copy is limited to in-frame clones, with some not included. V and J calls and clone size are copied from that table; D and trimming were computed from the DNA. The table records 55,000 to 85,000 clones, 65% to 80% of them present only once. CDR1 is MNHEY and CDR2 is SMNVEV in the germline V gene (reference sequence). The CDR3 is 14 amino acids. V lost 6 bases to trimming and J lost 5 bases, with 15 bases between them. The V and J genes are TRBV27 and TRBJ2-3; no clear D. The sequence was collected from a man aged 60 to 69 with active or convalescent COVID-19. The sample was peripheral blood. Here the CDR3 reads CASSFSHGLDTQYF. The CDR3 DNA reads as TGTGCCAGCAGCTTTTCTCACGGTCTAGATACGCAGTATTTT.